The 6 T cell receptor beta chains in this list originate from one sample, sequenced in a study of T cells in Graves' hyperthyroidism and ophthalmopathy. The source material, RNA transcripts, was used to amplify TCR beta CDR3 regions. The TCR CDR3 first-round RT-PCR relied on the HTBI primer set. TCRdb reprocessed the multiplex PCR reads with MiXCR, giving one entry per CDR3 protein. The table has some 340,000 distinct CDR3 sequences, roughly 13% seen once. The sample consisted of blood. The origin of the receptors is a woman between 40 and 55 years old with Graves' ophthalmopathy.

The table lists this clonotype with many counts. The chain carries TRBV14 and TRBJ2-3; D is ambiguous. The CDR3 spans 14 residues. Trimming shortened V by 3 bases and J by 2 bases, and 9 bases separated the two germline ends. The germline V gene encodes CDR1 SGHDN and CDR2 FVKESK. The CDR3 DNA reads TGTGCCAGCAGCCACTCCAGACCCACAGATACGCAGTATTTT. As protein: CASSHSRPTDTQYF.

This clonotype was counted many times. CDR3 sequence reads: CSAPGRYNEQFF. The CDR3 DNA reads as TGCAGTGCCCCTGGCAGATACAATGAGCAGTTCTTC. The V call is TRBV20-1, the J call TRBJ2-1; D is unclear. CDR3 length equals 12 residues. Germline V gene data show CDR1 as DFQATT and CDR2 as SNEGSKA (reference sequence). The V and J ends lost 6 bases and 4 bases respectively, with 10 bases between them.

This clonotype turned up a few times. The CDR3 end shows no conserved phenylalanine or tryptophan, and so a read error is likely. The CDR3 sequence: CASKNERNTEAFL. The CDR3 DNA follows: TGTGCCAGCAAAAACGAAAGGAACACTGAAGCTTTCCTT. The V call is TRBV6-1, the J call TRBJ1-1; D gene ambiguous. The CDR3 totals 13 residues. Trimming stripped 7 bases from V and 1 base from J, with 10 bases between. Germline-derived CDR1 and CDR2 are MNHNS and SASEGT.

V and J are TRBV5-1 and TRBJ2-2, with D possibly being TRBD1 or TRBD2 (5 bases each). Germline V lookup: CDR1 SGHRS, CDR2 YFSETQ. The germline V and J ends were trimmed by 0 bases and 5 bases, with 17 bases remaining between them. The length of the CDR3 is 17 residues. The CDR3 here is CASSLAMGDGATGELFF. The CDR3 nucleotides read TGCGCCAGCAGCTTGGCGATGGGGGACGGGGCGACCGGGGAGCTGTTTTTT.

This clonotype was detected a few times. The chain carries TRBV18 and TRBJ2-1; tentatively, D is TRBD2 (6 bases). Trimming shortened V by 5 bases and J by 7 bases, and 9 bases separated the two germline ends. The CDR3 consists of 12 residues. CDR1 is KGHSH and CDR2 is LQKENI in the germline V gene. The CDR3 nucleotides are TGTGCCAGCTCATCACTAGCAAATGAGCAGTTCTTC. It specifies CASSSLANEQFF.

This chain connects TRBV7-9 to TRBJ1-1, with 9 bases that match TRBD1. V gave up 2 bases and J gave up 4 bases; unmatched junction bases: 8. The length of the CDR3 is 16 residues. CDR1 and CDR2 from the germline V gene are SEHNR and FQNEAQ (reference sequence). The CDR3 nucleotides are TGTGCCAGCAGCTTACCAGGCGGGACAGGGACCACTGAAGCTTTCTTT. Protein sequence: CASSLPGGTGTTEAFF.